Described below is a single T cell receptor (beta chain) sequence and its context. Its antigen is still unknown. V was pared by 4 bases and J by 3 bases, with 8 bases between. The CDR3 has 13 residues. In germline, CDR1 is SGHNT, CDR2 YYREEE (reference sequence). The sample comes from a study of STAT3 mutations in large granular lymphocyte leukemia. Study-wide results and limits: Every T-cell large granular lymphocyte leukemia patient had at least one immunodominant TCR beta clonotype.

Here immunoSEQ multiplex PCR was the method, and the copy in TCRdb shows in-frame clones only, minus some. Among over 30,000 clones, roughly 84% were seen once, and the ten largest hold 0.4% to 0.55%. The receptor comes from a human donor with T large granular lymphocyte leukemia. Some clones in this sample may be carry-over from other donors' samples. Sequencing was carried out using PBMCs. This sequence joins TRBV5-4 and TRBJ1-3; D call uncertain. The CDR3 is CASSDGNGNTIYF. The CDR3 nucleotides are TGTGCCAGCAGCGACGGGAATGGAAACACCATATATTTT. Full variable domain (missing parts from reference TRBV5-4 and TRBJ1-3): ETGVTQSPTHLIKTRGQQVTLRCSSQSGHNTVSWYQQALGQGPQFIFQYYREEENGRGNFPPRFSGLQFPNYSSELNVNALELDDSALYLCASSDGNGNTIYFGEGSWLTVV.